One and the same sample provided the 31 T cell receptor beta chains below, sequenced in a study of blood T cell repertoires in COVID-19. This table comes from immunoSEQ multiplex PCR, and its TCRdb copy is limited to in-frame clones, with some not included. Among roughly 120,000 clones listed, over 70% were seen once. Sequenced sample: peripheral blood. These receptors all come from an older woman with acute or convalescent COVID-19.

The chain carries TRBV7-3 and TRBJ2-1; TRBD2 matches at 8 bases. Trimming cost V 1 base and J 5 bases; bases outside gene matches: 4. The CDR3 loop spans 15 amino acids. In germline, CDR1 is SGHTA, CDR2 FQGTGA. The CDR3, as DNA: TGTGCCAGCAGCTTAAACAGCGGGGGCCACAATGAGCAGTTCTTC. This translates into CASSLNSGGHNEQFF.

The chain links TRBV19 to TRBJ1-1; 10 nucleotides match TRBD1. The CDR3 totals 14 residues. CDR1 is LNHDA and CDR2 is SQIVND in the germline V gene (reference sequence). V lost 4 bases to trimming and J lost 3 bases; unmatched junction nucleotides: 2. The CDR3 sequence: CASSKTGGYTEAFF. Written as DNA, the CDR3 is TGTGCCAGTAGTAAGACAGGGGGCTACACTGAAGCTTTCTTT.

CDR3 coding DNA: TGTGCCACCAGCAGAGGGACAGGGGCTCGAGAGACCCAGTACTTC. It yields the protein CATSRGTGARETQYF. The rearrangement links TRBV15 to TRBJ2-5; 9 bases align to TRBD1. The CDR3 is 15 residues long. V trimming: 1 base; J trimming: 4 bases; junction bases outside the gene matches: 4. Germline lookup yields CDR1 LNHNV and CDR2 YYDKDF (reference sequence).

The chain has TRBV30 and TRBJ1-1; D is ambiguous. The CDR3 extends over 13 amino acids. V was trimmed by 3 bases and J by 5 bases, leaving 13 bases between them. Germline lookup yields CDR1 GTSNPN and CDR2 SVGIG (reference sequence). In nucleotides, the CDR3 is TGTGCCTGGAGCCATACGGTACGGACTGAAGCTTTCTTT. The encoded protein is CAWSHTVRTEAFF.

The chain employs TRBV7-9 and TRBJ2-1; 7 bases fit TRBD2. CDR3 length equals 13 residues. Trimming at V came to 11 bases and at J to 4 bases, leaving 8 bases not matched to a gene. Germline CDR1 and CDR2: SEHNR and FQNEAQ (reference sequence). In DNA form, the CDR3 reads TGTGCCTCCGGGCTAGCGGTTTACAATGAGCAGTTCTTC. This sequence encodes CASGLAVYNEQFF.

The rearrangement links TRBV5-6 to TRBJ1-3, with D tentatively TRBD1 (6 bases). Trimming cost V 2 bases and J 8 bases, with 14 bases left between them. The CDR3 runs 14 residues. Germline V gene sequence: CDR1 SGHDT, CDR2 YYEEEE. As DNA, the CDR3 is TGTGCCAGCAGCTTCGGGACACCGAGGGACACCATATATTTT. It is translated as CASSFGTPRDTIYF.

This clone was found a few times. The rearrangement uses TRBV27 and TRBJ1-4, with TRBD1 as a possible D gene (6 bases). The germline V gene has CDR1 MNHEY and CDR2 SMNVEV (reference sequence). V lost 1 base, J lost 4 bases, and 7 bases lay in between. There are 14 residues in the CDR3. The CDR3 sequence is CASSLWGHNEKLFF. Written as DNA, the CDR3 is TGTGCCAGCAGTTTATGGGGGCATAATGAAAAACTGTTTTTT.

This chain uses TRBV13 with TRBJ2-3; 9 bases fit TRBD2. This CDR3 comprises 16 residues. Trimming took 5 bases from V and 0 from J; bases not matched to a gene: 6. CDR1 PRHDT and CDR2 FYEKMQ come from the germline V gene (reference sequence). For the CDR3, the DNA is TGTGCCAGCAGCACACGACTAGCGGAGAGCACAGATACGCAGTATTTT. Amino acid sequence: CASSTRLAESTDTQYF.

V gene TRBV19 combines with J gene TRBJ1-2; 8 bases are a match to TRBD1. This CDR3 is built from 14 residues. V lost 7 bases and J lost 8; bases outside the gene matches: 12. Germline V gives CDR1 LNHDA, CDR2 SQIVND (reference sequence). The CDR3 bases are TGTGCCAGTAACGGTGGGGACAGGCAGAACGGCTACACCTTC. The encoded protein is CASNGGDRQNGYTF. The entire variable domain, with the rest obtained from reference TRBV19 and TRBJ1-2, is as follows: DGGITQSPKYLFRKEGQNVTLSCEQNLNHDAMYWYRQDPGQGLRLIYYSQIVNDFQKGDIAEGYSVSREKKESFPLTVTSAQKNPTAFYLCASNGGDRQNGYTFGSGTRLTVV.

The chain links TRBV9 to TRBJ2-7; D gene unclear. The germline V and J ends were trimmed by 0 bases and 7 bases, with 11 bases remaining between them. The length of the CDR3 is 13 residues. Germline values: CDR1 SGDLS, CDR2 YYNGEE. The CDR3 spells CASSVGPNGEQYF. The DNA for the CDR3 is TGTGCCAGCAGCGTAGGGCCGAACGGGGAGCAGTACTTC. Complete variable domain (other parts from reference TRBV9 and TRBJ2-7): DSGVTQTPKHLITATGQRVTLRCSPRSGDLSVYWYQQSLDQGLQFLIQYYNGEERAKGNILERFSAQQFPDLHSELNLSSLELGDSALYFCASSVGPNGEQYFGPGTRLTVT.

This clone was observed a few times. This chain joins TRBV7-2 and TRBJ1-6, with 12 bases identical to TRBD1. CDR1 is SGHTA, CDR2 FQGNSA, per germline. V was clipped by 3 bases and J by 8 bases; unmatched bases: 2. There are 15 residues in the CDR3. DNA of the CDR3: TGTGCCAGCAGCTTTGGGACAGGGGGCTATTCACCCCTCCACTTT. Its protein is CASSFGTGGYSPLHF.

This rearrangement joins TRBV2 to TRBJ1-5; 7 nucleotides line up with TRBD1. Per germline, CDR1 SNHLY and CDR2 FYNNEI. With 4 bases clipped from V and 6 bases from J, the junction kept 0 bases outside the gene matches. CDR3 length: 12 residues. CDR3 DNA sequence: TGTGCCAGCAGTGGGACAGGTCAGCCCCAGCATTTT. Translating it yields CASSGTGQPQHF.

This clone was recorded once. The chain links TRBV18 to TRBJ2-3; 11 bases line up with TRBD2. The CDR3 runs to 16 residues. Per the germline V gene, CDR1 is KGHSH and CDR2 is LQKENI. Trimming cost V 2 bases and J 4 bases; bases outside gene matches: 5. The CDR3 DNA follows: TGTGCCAGCTCACCATTGACTAGCGGGGTGTCAGATACGCAGTATTTT. Translation gives CASSPLTSGVSDTQYF.

The chain joins TRBV9 to TRBJ2-2, with TRBD1 matching over 9 bases. Germline lookup yields CDR1 SGDLS and CDR2 YYNGEE. V lost 3 bases, J lost 3 bases, and 9 bases stayed unmatched. The CDR3 covers 17 residues. The CDR3 sequence is CASSEGIQGADTGELFF. In nucleotides, the CDR3 is TGTGCCAGCAGCGAAGGAATACAGGGGGCTGACACCGGGGAGCTGTTTTTT. The full variable domain, rest sourced from reference TRBV9 and TRBJ2-2, is DSGVTQTPKHLITATGQRVTLRCSPRSGDLSVYWYQQSLDQGLQFLIQYYNGEERAKGNILERFSAQQFPDLHSELNLSSLELGDSALYFCASSEGIQGADTGELFFGEGSRLTVL.

The CDR3 here is CASSLKLGRGETQYF. In DNA, the CDR3 is TGTGCCAGCAGCTTGAAACTAGGTCGGGGAGAGACCCAGTACTTC. This chain links TRBV5-4 with TRBJ2-7, with a possible D match to TRBD2 (5 bases). The DNA end is a closer match to TRBJ2-5, so the J assignment may be wrong. Germline CDR1 reads SGHNT; CDR2 reads YYREEE (reference sequence). The CDR3 has 15 amino acids.

With respect to this clone: In the same sample, other DNA sequences code for this CDR3. The CDR3 nucleotides read TGTGCCAGTAGCCTAGCGGGGAGCTCCTACGAGCAGTACTTC. The encoded protein is CASSLAGSSYEQYF. This sequence joins TRBV19 and TRBJ2-7; 9 bases line up with TRBD2. Trimming took 6 bases from V and 0 from J; bases not matched to a gene: 3. The CDR3 is 14 residues long. The germline V gene has CDR1 LNHDA and CDR2 SQIVND (reference sequence).

The DNA of the CDR3 is TGTGCCAGCAGCCGCAATGAGCAGTTCTTC. Translation gives CASSRNEQFF. The chain couples TRBV7-9 to TRBJ2-1; D gene uncertain. Trimming cost V 5 bases and J 6 bases, with 2 bases left between them. Germline-derived CDR1 and CDR2 are SEHNR and FQNEAQ (reference sequence). This CDR3 region has 10 residues.

The rearrangement joins TRBV5-4 to TRBJ2-3, with 12 nucleotides matching TRBD2. The V gene end was trimmed by 1 base and the J gene end by 5 bases; junction bases not matched to a gene: 2. The germline V gene encodes CDR1 SGHNT and CDR2 YYREEE (reference sequence). This CDR3 spans 15 amino acids. Here the CDR3 DNA reads TGTGCCAGCAGCTTGACGGGACTAGCGGGAGATACGCAGTATTTT. This codes for CASSLTGLAGDTQYF.

V and J are TRBV3-1 (or the pseudogene TRBV3-2) and TRBJ1-4; no definite D call. V was shortened by 4 bases and J by 8 bases, with 17 bases between the two germline ends. Germline V CDR1 and CDR2: LGHDT, YNNKEL (reference sequence). This CDR3 has 15 residues. CDR3 sequence reads: CASSPNPTGREKLFF. The DNA for the CDR3 is TGTGCCAGCAGCCCGAACCCGACGGGGAGAGAAAAACTGTTTTTT.

This clone was recorded a few times. Relative to the germline gene, one junction end is altered; a read error may explain this. The chain recombines TRBV7-2 with TRBJ1-5, with D possibly being TRBD1 (5 bases). The CDR3 runs 16 residues. The germline V gene encodes CDR1 SGHTA and CDR2 FQGNSA. The CDR3 sequence: CASSVALGGGYQPQHF. The CDR3 coding sequence is TGTGCCAGCAGCGTAGCCTTGGGCGGGGGGTATCAGCCCCAGCATTTT.

The chain employs TRBV11-3 and TRBJ2-7; the match to TRBD2 covers 8 bases. CDR1 SGHNT and CDR2 YENEEA come from the germline V gene. With V trimmed by 5 bases and J by 0 bases, 6 bases remained unmatched. CDR3 length: 15 amino acids. This CDR3 is CASSLGGGNSYEQYF. In nucleotides, the CDR3 is TGTGCCAGCAGCCTCGGGGGGGGGAACTCCTACGAGCAGTACTTC. The whole variable domain, remainder taken from reference TRBV11-3 and TRBJ2-7, is EAGVVQSPRYKIIEKKQPVAFWCNPISGHNTLYWYLQNLGQGPELLIRYENEEAVDDSQLPKDRFSAERLKGVDSTLKIQPAELGDSAVYLCASSLGGGNSYEQYFGPGTRLTVT.

The chain is built from TRBV18 and TRBJ1-2; perhaps TRBD1 as D (6 bases). This CDR3 region has 13 residues. Trimming removed 2 bases at V and 6 bases at J, with 10 bases between. Germline CDR1 reads KGHSH; CDR2 reads LQKENI. In DNA, the CDR3 is TGTGCCAGCTCACCAACAGGGTATAATGGCTACACCTTC. Translated, it gives CASSPTGYNGYTF. Filled out from reference TRBV18 and TRBJ1-2, the complete variable domain reads NAGVMQNPRHLVRRRGQEARLRCSPMKGHSHVYWYRQLPEEGLKFMVYLQKENIIDESGMPKERFSAEFPKEGPSILRIQQVVRGDSAAYFCASSPTGYNGYTFGSGTRLTVV.

The rearrangement links TRBV5-4 to TRBJ2-2; 9 nucleotides align to TRBD1. CDR1 is SGHNT, CDR2 YYREEE, per germline (reference sequence). V was clipped by 4 bases and J by 1 base; unmatched bases: 2. This CDR3 has 15 amino acids. CDR3 residues: CASSRGQGNTGELFF. The DNA of the CDR3 is TGTGCCAGCAGCAGGGGACAGGGGAACACCGGGGAGCTGTTTTTT.

The gene calls are TRBV24-1 and TRBJ1-2; D remains ambiguous. The CDR3 has 12 amino acids. Germline V gives CDR1 KGHDR, CDR2 SFDVKD. V lost 3 bases and J 6 bases, leaving 7 bases between the germline ends. The CDR3 protein is CATSDPVDGYTF. DNA of the CDR3: TGTGCCACCAGTGATCCGGTGGATGGCTACACCTTC.

The CDR3 DNA reads as TGCGCCAGCAGCCCCCTAGGCGGTTACTCTGGAAACACCATATATTTT. Encoded protein: CASSPLGGYSGNTIYF. The V call is TRBV5-1, the J call TRBJ1-3; D gene uncertain. Germline V gene sequence: CDR1 SGHRS, CDR2 YFSETQ. The CDR3 sequence is 16 residues long. Trimming stripped 4 bases from V and 0 bases from J, with 14 bases between.

This clone appeared once. V usage is TRBV29-1 and J usage is TRBJ1-1; 8 positions match TRBD1. This CDR3 comprises 12 residues. With V trimmed by 7 bases and J by 4 bases, 5 bases remained unmatched. Per germline, CDR1 SQVTM and CDR2 ANQGSEA. In DNA, the CDR3 is TGCAGCGCTGGACAGGGAGGCACTGAAGCTTTCTTT. Translated: CSAGQGGTEAFF.

V usage is TRBV30 and J usage is TRBJ1-4; D perhaps matches TRBD1 (6 bases). Germline lookup yields CDR1 GTSNPN and CDR2 SVGIG (reference sequence). The CDR3 length is 13 residues. Deletions cut 4 bases from V and 1 base from J, with 7 bases between. CDR3 in DNA: TGTGCCTGGAACAGGGTAACTAATGAAAAACTGTTTTTT. Translating gives CAWNRVTNEKLFF.

The chain has TRBV9 and TRBJ2-3, with D possibly TRBD2 on 6 matching bases. The V end was cut by 4 bases, the J end by 4 bases, with 13 bases between. Germline CDR1 reads SGDLS; CDR2 reads YYNGEE. The CDR3 extends over 14 amino acids. The CDR3 DNA follows: TGTGCCAGCAGCCGGGACGGAGGGGCAGATACGCAGTATTTT. Residues: CASSRDGGADTQYF.

The rearrangement links TRBV24-1 to TRBJ1-2, with no clear D. Germline lookup yields CDR1 KGHDR and CDR2 SFDVKD. The V end was cut by 4 bases, the J end by 10 bases, with 12 bases between. The CDR3 covers 12 residues. The CDR3 DNA reads as TGTGCCACCAGTGAAGGATACAGAGACTACACCTTC. This translates into CATSEGYRDYTF.

This clone appeared a single time. This sequence joins TRBV7-9 and TRBJ1-1; 7 positions agree with TRBD1. J was trimmed by 4 bases and V by 1 base; bases with no gene match: 12. The germline gives CDR1 SEHNR, CDR2 FQNEAQ (reference sequence). This CDR3 spans 17 amino acids. The CDR3 coding sequence is TGTGCCAGCAGCTTAGTAGGGGGCGCGGGAAGAGGCACTGAAGCTTTCTTT. Encoded protein: CASSLVGGAGRGTEAFF.

The gene calls are TRBV4-2 and TRBJ2-3; D gene ambiguous. The germline V gene encodes CDR1 LGHNA and CDR2 YNFKEQ. The CDR3 runs to 15 residues. The V end was cut by 4 bases, the J end by 1 base, with 12 bases between. The CDR3 DNA sequence: TGTGCCAGCAGCCTCTCCGCGCTCGGCACAGATACGCAGTATTTT. It is translated as CASSLSALGTDTQYF.